A selection of T cell receptor beta chains follows, all from one sample in a study of TIL therapy for anti-PD-1-resistant metastatic lung cancer. This table comes from immunoSEQ multiplex PCR, and its TCRdb copy is limited to in-frame clones, with some not included. The table has about 21,000 clones, around three quarters seen once. The input for sequencing was blood, taken at baseline. The receptor source for this set is a person aged 25 to 79 with non-small cell lung cancer. Each CDR3 is given without its conserved first and last residue. Each record gives: V gene, J gene, CDR3 protein.

TRBV4-1	TRBJ2-1	ASSHALTGNNEQF
TRBV12-3/TRBV12-4	TRBJ1-1	ASRRLSDTEAF
TRBV28	TRBJ2-1	ASSLSYNEQF
TRBV2	TRBJ2-2	ASSETAGRDSAGELF
TRBV7-8	TRBJ2-5	ASSPLRETQY
TRBV23-1	TRBJ2-7	ASSQRCRQGGVYEQY
TRBV20-1	TRBJ2-5	SASGAGGYQETQY
TRBV27	TRBJ1-1	ASSHQGGRLTEAF
TRBV3-1/TRBV3-2	TRBJ1-1	ASSPEGGTEAF
TRBV2	TRBJ2-7	ASRKGGPLFEQY
TRBV6-5	TRBJ2-1	ASWTSGKGNEQF
TRBV19	TRBJ2-1	ASSPGASGRRSYNEQF
TRBV30	TRBJ1-6	AWSVEGETSPLH
TRBV19	TRBJ1-4	ARDWGDNEKLF
TRBV7-2	TRBJ2-5	ASSGRTSGGAGETQY
TRBV7-9	TRBJ2-5	ASSLALNRETQY
TRBV5-6	TRBJ2-3	ASSLHRGTQY
TRBV3-1/TRBV3-2	TRBJ2-7	ASKRGSGEQY
TRBV29-1	TRBJ2-7	SVDRGDQYEQY
TRBV12-5	TRBJ2-3	ASGLGTGRRRSTDTQY
TRBV3-1/TRBV3-2	TRBJ2-2	ASSQFSSAGELF
TRBV5-1	TRBJ2-1	ASSPEHGGEQF
TRBV30	TRBJ2-2	AWSWGGELF
TRBV6-5	TRBJ2-1	ASSFSREHNEQF
TRBV18	TRBJ2-7	ASSGNSYEQY
TRBV5-6	TRBJ2-7	ASSKTGGSYEQY
TRBV3-1/TRBV3-2	TRBJ2-1	ASSQGSGRRGEQF
TRBV24-1	TRBJ2-1	ATSDPRDAPFGEQF
TRBV10-1	TRBJ2-7	VSSAGTSGNEQY
TRBV5-1	TRBJ2-1	ASNLGLAGTYEQF
TRBV6-6	TRBJ1-2	ASSPLQGFQTNYGYT
TRBV9	TRBJ2-7	ASSRGGATYEQY
TRBV10-1	TRBJ1-2	ASSGQEGYGYT
TRBV9	TRBJ1-1	ASSVGDPTKAEAF
TRBV18	TRBJ1-5	ASSPIYKNQPQH
TRBV5-4	TRBJ2-3	ASSFLRDSTDTQY
TRBV5-1	TRBJ1-2	ASSSMTGDYGYT
TRBV6-5	TRBJ1-3	ATTGPGNTIY
TRBV30	TRBJ2-3	AWSLGGTDTQY
TRBV5-1	TRBJ1-2	ASSLGQNNYGYT
TRBV5-1	TRBJ1-5	ASSLGGGGQPQH
TRBV7-9	TRBJ2-1	ASSRTDLNEQF
TRBV7-9	TRBJ2-1	ASSLALAGSYNEQF
TRBV3-1/TRBV3-2	TRBJ1-2	ASSEGGGAYPRGYT
TRBV18	TRBJ2-7	ASSEGSSYEQY
TRBV3-1/TRBV3-2	TRBJ2-7	ASSQEEDSYEQY
TRBV7-9	TRBJ2-5	ASGTKGETQY
TRBV7-8	TRBJ2-3	ASSLNQGNTDTQY
TRBV19	TRBJ2-1	ASSIGTTYNEQF
TRBV7-9	TRBJ1-2	ASSLEMGGYT
TRBV11-3	TRBJ2-2	ASSLGGQGNTGELF
TRBV9	TRBJ2-5	ASSARTGETQY